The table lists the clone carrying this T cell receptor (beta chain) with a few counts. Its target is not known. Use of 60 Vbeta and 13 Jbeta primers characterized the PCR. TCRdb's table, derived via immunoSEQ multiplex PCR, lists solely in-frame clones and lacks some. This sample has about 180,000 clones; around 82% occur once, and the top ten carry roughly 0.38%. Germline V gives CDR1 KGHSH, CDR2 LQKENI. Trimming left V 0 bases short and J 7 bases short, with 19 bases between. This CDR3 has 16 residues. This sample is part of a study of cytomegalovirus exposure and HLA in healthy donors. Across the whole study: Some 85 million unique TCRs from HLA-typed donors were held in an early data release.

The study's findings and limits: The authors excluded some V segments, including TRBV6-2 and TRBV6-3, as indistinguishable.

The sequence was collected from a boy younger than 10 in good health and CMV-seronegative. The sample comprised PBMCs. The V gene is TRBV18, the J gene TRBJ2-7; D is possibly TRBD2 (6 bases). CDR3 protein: CASSPPGSGQIGEQYF. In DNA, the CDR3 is TGTGCCAGCTCACCACCGGGGAGCGGGCAGATAGGGGAGCAGTACTTC.